This paragraph reports one T cell receptor (beta chain). What it recognizes is unknown. Germline loops: CDR1 LGHNA, CDR2 YNFKEQ. The CDR3 covers 15 residues. One entry per CDR3 protein, without DNA, is what TCRdb gives after re-calling the 5' RACE reads. This repertoire comprises some 140,000 distinct CDR3 sequences; its ten largest clones make up 37%. The data belong to a study of T cells expressing NK-cell markers. Notes on the study in general: Dominant NKG2C+ clonotypes accounted for roughly 1.0-7.0% of CD8+ T cells in 5 to 7 donors.

The sequence derives from a woman in her 50s in good health. The specimen sequenced was blood T cells: a sorted CD56 or NKG2C T cell subset, CD4+ or CD8+ T cells, or bulk PBMC T cells (not recorded which). The V gene is TRBV4-2, the J gene TRBJ2-1. The CDR3 loop is CASSQDQGEVYEQFF.